The rows below give T cell receptor beta chains drawn from one sample of a study of T cell changes during pregnancy in multiple sclerosis. This table comes from immunoSEQ multiplex PCR, and its TCRdb copy is limited to in-frame clones, with some not included. The data contain 69,000 or so clones, roughly 88% of them singletons. The sequences come from peripheral blood, collected in the third trimester of pregnancy. The receptors stem from a female donor with multiple sclerosis, enrolled in a pregnancy study. Both conserved end residues are part of each CDR3. D genes are given only for firm matches. For some rows the clone size is stated as once, few or many, or as a class when expanded; others skip it.

d_call,v_call,clone_size,j_call,cdr3_nt,cdr3_aa
TRBD1,TRBV28,-,TRBJ1-5,TGTGCCAGCAGTGCCGGACAGGGAGATCAGCCCCAGCATTTT,CASSAGQGDQPQHF
-,TRBV7-2,once,TRBJ1-1,TGTGCCAGCAGCTTAACCGGACTGATGAACACTGAAGCTTTCTTT,CASSLTGLMNTEAFF
-,TRBV27,-,TRBJ1-4,TGTGCCAGCAGCCCGGGATGGGGTGTGACGGCTAATGAAAAACTGTTTTTT,CASSPGWGVTANEKLFF
TRBD1,TRBV6-6,-,TRBJ1-2,TGTGCCAGCAGGCGCTTAGGGACAGGGGTAGATGGCTACACCTTC,CASRRLGTGVDGYTF
TRBD1,TRBV7-2,-,TRBJ1-6,TGTGCCAGCGGGGGGGGACAGGGGGCAAATTCACCCCTCCACTTT,CASGGGQGANSPLHF
-,TRBV4-3,once,TRBJ2-7,TGCGCCAGCAGCCCCTTAAGGGGGGGTACCTACGAGCAGTACTTC,CASSPLRGGTYEQYF
TRBD1,TRBV7-2,-,TRBJ1-2,TGTGCCAGCAGCGGGGGGACAGGAACCTATGGCTACACCTTC,CASSGGTGTYGYTF
TRBD1,TRBV2,-,TRBJ1-2,TGTGCCAGTACAGGGGGCGCGGGCTATGGCTACACCTTC,CASTGGAGYGYTF
-,TRBV7-9,-,TRBJ1-6,TGTGCCAGCAGCTTAGAACAGTATAATTCACCCCTCCACTTT,CASSLEQYNSPLHF
-,TRBV11-3,once,TRBJ1-1,TGTGCCAGCAGCTTATCGTATAACACGGAAGCTTTCTTT,CASSLSYNTEAFF
TRBD2,TRBV7-9,-,TRBJ2-7,TGTGCCAGCAGCTTGGGAGGGACCTACGAGCAGTACTTC,CASSLGGTYEQYF
TRBD2,TRBV4-2,once,TRBJ2-1,TGTGCCAGCAGCCAAGCCGCGGGGGGCCATCGGGAGCAGTTCTTC,CASSQAAGGHREQFF
-,TRBV6-1,-,TRBJ1-1,TGTGCCAGCAGTGTATACAGGGCCTCATCTCCTGAAGCTTTCTTT,CASSVYRASSPEAFF
-,TRBV19,-,TRBJ2-1,TGTGCCAGTAGTATTTGGCAGGGTAAGGGAAATGAGCAGTTCTTC,CASSIWQGKGNEQFF
TRBD1,TRBV6-6,-,TRBJ1-1,TGTGCCAGCAGTTGGGACAGGTTTGAAGCTTTCTTT,CASSWDRFEAFF
-,TRBV15,-,TRBJ1-2,TGTGCCACCAGCAGAGATCAGGTCTATGGCTACACCTTC,CATSRDQVYGYTF
TRBD1,TRBV19,-,TRBJ1-1,TGTGCCAGTAAGACAGGGGGCGAAGGGACTGAAGCTTTCTTT,CASKTGGEGTEAFF
-,TRBV7-2,once,TRBJ2-2,TGTGCCAGCAGCATCCAGGGCCCGTCGAACACCGGGGAGCTGTTTTTT,CASSIQGPSNTGELFF
-,TRBV9,-,TRBJ1-1,TGTGCCAGCTGCCAGGGCATGAACACTGAAGCTTTCTTT,CASCQGMNTEAFF
-,TRBV7-8,once,TRBJ1-6,TGTGCCAGCAGCTTAGTCAGGGCTGGTAATTCACCCCTCCACTTT,CASSLVRAGNSPLHF
TRBD2,TRBV10-2,-,TRBJ2-3,TGCGCCAGCAGTTCGGGGGGTGCCGGAGATACGCAGTATTTT,CASSSGGAGDTQYF
-,TRBV6-5,-,TRBJ1-2,TGTGCCAGCAGTTACTCGTATGACAGTCCTTCTGGCTACACCTTC,CASSYSYDSPSGYTF
TRBD1,TRBV6-5,few,TRBJ1-5,TGTGCCAGCAGTTACTCACAGGGGAATCAGCCCCAGCATTTT,CASSYSQGNQPQHF
TRBD1,TRBV7-8,-,TRBJ1-2,TGTGCCAGCAGCTTAGGATCTGACAGGGTATATGGCTACACCTTC,CASSLGSDRVYGYTF
TRBD1,TRBV6-5,-,TRBJ2-1,TGTGCCAGCAGTTACACAGGGGGCTTCTACAATGAGCAGTTCTTC,CASSYTGGFYNEQFF
-,TRBV4-3,once,TRBJ1-2,TGCGCCAGCAGCCAAGGAGCAGGGACACCAAACTATGGCTACACCTTC,CASSQGAGTPNYGYTF
TRBD1,TRBV7-7,-,TRBJ2-7,TGTGCTAGCAGCCACCGGGACAGGGCTTTACTTAGCTCCTACGAGCAGTACTTC,CASSHRDRALLSSYEQYF
TRBD2,TRBV7-3,-,TRBJ2-2,TGTGCCAGCAGCTTAAATGCGGGAGGGACCGGGGAGCTGTTTTTT,CASSLNAGGTGELFF
TRBD1,TRBV5-4,-,TRBJ1-1,TGTGCCAGCAGCGGGGGACAGGGGGCAACTGAAGCTTTCTTT,CASSGGQGATEAFF
TRBD1,TRBV28,-,TRBJ1-6,TGTGCCAGCAGTCCCCACAGGGGGAGTAATTCACCCCTCCACTTT,CASSPHRGSNSPLHF
-,TRBV5-6,-,TRBJ2-1,TGTGCCAGCAGCTTCCAGGGTTTGAATGAGCAGTTCTTC,CASSFQGLNEQFF
-,TRBV9,-,TRBJ2-2,TGTGCCAGCACAGGCCCATCCAACACCGGGGAGCTGTTTTTT,CASTGPSNTGELFF
-,TRBV7-9,-,TRBJ1-2,TGTGCCAGCAGCCGCGACGGGGGTTATGGCTACACCTTC,CASSRDGGYGYTF